The 26 T cell receptor beta chains below were found in one sample sequenced in a study of immune evolution from preneoplasia to lung adenocarcinoma. Repertoires were generated with immunoSEQ multiplex PCR, while TCRdb's copy carries only in-frame clones and drops some. The table lists about 26,000 clones, about two thirds of them singletons. The sample taken for sequencing was FFPE invasive lung adenocarcinoma tissue. These TCRs come from a person between 55 and 69 years old with invasive lung adenocarcinoma. Some clones in this sample may be carry-over from other donors' samples.

This chain joins TRBV30 and TRBJ1-6; TRBD1 matches at 7 bases. The CDR3 contains 14 residues. CDR1 and CDR2 (germline): GTSNPN, SVGIG (reference sequence). V was clipped by 0 bases and J by 6 bases; unmatched bases: 2. The chain's CDR3 is CAWSVGQINSPLHF. CDR3 in DNA: TGTGCCTGGAGTGTGGGACAGATTAATTCACCCCTCCACTTT.

CDR3 in amino acids: CASSQGIKAGETGEQYF. CDR3 DNA: TGCGCCAGCAGCCAAGGAATTAAGGCGGGAGAAACGGGGGAGCAGTACTTC. V is TRBV4-1 and J is TRBJ2-7; 7 bases are a match to TRBD2. The CDR3 totals 17 residues. V lost 1 base and J lost 7; bases outside the gene matches: 16. CDR1 and CDR2 (germline): MGHRA, YSYEKL.

The rearrangement uses TRBV7-8 and TRBJ2-7; D might be TRBD2 (6 bases). Germline assignment: CDR1 SGHVS and CDR2 FQNEAQ. This CDR3 spans 17 amino acids. V was clipped by 0 bases and J by 4 bases, with 19 bases between them. This CDR3 is CASSLASARLSGYEQYF. The CDR3, as DNA: TGTGCCAGCAGCTTAGCTTCGGCCCGACTTAGCGGATACGAGCAGTACTTC. The full variable domain, its missing parts supplied by reference TRBV7-8 and TRBJ2-7, is GAGVSQSPRYKVAKRGQDVALRCDPISGHVSLFWYQQALGQGPEFLTYFQNEAQLDKSGLPSDRFFAERPEGSVSTLKIQRTQQEDSAVYLCASSLASARLSGYEQYFGPGTRLTVT.

The gene calls are TRBV10-2 and TRBJ2-5; D is uncertain. The germline V and J ends were trimmed by 4 bases and 5 bases, with 11 bases remaining between them. The CDR3 has 13 residues. Germline CDR1 and CDR2: WSHSY and SAAADI. The CDR3 bases are TGCGCCAGCAGTGTTGGGTTAATCGAGACCCAGTACTTC. This translates into CASSVGLIETQYF.

The V call is TRBV2, the J call TRBJ2-7; D remains ambiguous. V gave up 4 bases and J gave up 6 bases, with 7 bases separating them. Germline CDR1 reads SNHLY; CDR2 reads FYNNEI. This CDR3 has 11 amino acids. CDR3 nucleotide sequence: TGTGCCAGCAGTGGGGCACGCGAGCAGTACTTC. Residues: CASSGAREQYF.

This clone was found a few times. The chain couples TRBV19 to TRBJ2-1, with TRBD2 matching over 10 bases. Trimming took 10 bases from V and 8 from J; bases not matched to a gene: 5. Germline CDR1 and CDR2: LNHDA and SQIVND (reference sequence). This CDR3 is 12 amino acids long. The CDR3 region is CATTTSGHEQFF. The DNA of the CDR3 is TGTGCCACCACGACTAGCGGGCATGAGCAGTTCTTC.

V gene TRBV7-3 combines with J gene TRBJ1-2; D is unresolved. The CDR3 is 13 residues long. In germline, CDR1 is SGHTA, CDR2 FQGTGA. The V and J ends lost 3 bases and 8 bases respectively, with 13 bases between them. The DNA of the CDR3 is TGTGCCAGCAGCTTCCTGACGTCGAAGGGCTACACCTTC. Amino acids: CASSFLTSKGYTF.

The chain's CDR3 is CASSQGTLSGELFF. In DNA, the CDR3 is TGCGCCAGCAGCCAGGGAACGTTGAGCGGGGAGCTGTTTTTT. V gene TRBV5-1 combines with J gene TRBJ2-2, with a weak D call TRBD1 (5 bases). Per germline, CDR1 SGHRS and CDR2 YFSETQ. Trimming cost V 4 bases and J 7 bases, with 14 bases left between them. CDR3 size: 14 residues. The variable domain in full, with the rest retrieved from reference TRBV5-1 and TRBJ2-2, is KAGVTQTPRYLIKTRGQQVTLSCSPISGHRSVSWYQQTPGQGLQFLFEYFSETQRNKGNFPGRFSGRQFSNSRSEMNVSTLELGDSALYLCASSQGTLSGELFFGEGSRLTVL.

A remark on this clone: The same CDR3 arises from other DNA sequences in this sample as well. V and J are TRBV30 and TRBJ2-7; D unresolved. CDR1 and CDR2 (germline): GTSNPN, SVGIG (reference sequence). CDR3 length: 11 amino acids. V lost 0 bases to trimming and J lost 5 bases, with 5 bases between them. CDR3 in DNA: TGTGCCTGGAGTGTCCAAAACGAGCAGTACTTC. Its protein product is CAWSVQNEQYF.

V gene TRBV30 combines with J gene TRBJ1-4, with 7 bases aligning to TRBD1. Germline V lookup: CDR1 GTSNPN, CDR2 SVGIG (reference sequence). This CDR3 is built from 15 residues. V was pared by 1 base and J by 4 bases, with 6 bases of the junction left unmatched. CDR3 loop: CAWSAGTVFNEKLFF. The CDR3 DNA reads TGTGCCTGGAGTGCCGGGACAGTATTTAATGAAAAACTGTTTTTT.

The V call is TRBV5-4, the J call TRBJ1-2; a possible D gene is TRBD1 (6 bases). This CDR3 region has 15 residues. Trimming took off 0 bases at V and 4 bases at J, with 13 bases between the two ends. The germline gives CDR1 SGHNT, CDR2 YYREEE (reference sequence). In DNA form, the CDR3 reads TGTGCCAGCAGCTTGGCCGGGGGGCCTCTCTATGGCTACACCTTC. Protein sequence: CASSLAGGPLYGYTF. Full variable domain (remainder filled in from reference TRBV5-4 and TRBJ1-2): ETGVTQSPTHLIKTRGQQVTLRCSSQSGHNTVSWYQQALGQGPQFIFQYYREEENGRGNFPPRFSGLQFPNYSSELNVNALELDDSALYLCASSLAGGPLYGYTFGSGTRLTVV.

CDR3 protein: CASSNTSGSWYEQYF. CDR3 sequence (DNA): TGTGCCAGCAGCAATACAAGCGGGAGCTGGTACGAGCAGTACTTC. The chain couples TRBV7-2 to TRBJ2-7; 8 nucleotides match TRBD2. The CDR3 covers 15 residues. Germline lookup yields CDR1 SGHTA and CDR2 FQGNSA. J gave up 4 bases and V 5 bases, and 10 bases lay outside the gene matches.

By sample fraction, this clone is large. The CDR3 sequence: CASTVGSGTEAFF. For the CDR3, the DNA is TGTGCCAGCACCGTGGGGTCGGGCACTGAAGCTTTCTTT. The rearrangement links TRBV2 to TRBJ1-1; D unclear. In germline, CDR1 is SNHLY, CDR2 FYNNEI. V was pared by 7 bases and J by 4 bases, with 13 bases between. The CDR3 is made up of 13 amino acids. Full variable domain (missing parts from reference TRBV2 and TRBJ1-1): EPEVTQTPSHQVTQMGQEVILRCVPISNHLYFYWYRQILGQKVEFLVSFYNNEISEKSEIFDDQFSVERPDGSNFTLKIRSTKLEDSAMYFCASTVGSGTEAFFGQGTRLTVV.

This clone was seen a handful of times. J is TRBJ2-7 and V is TRBV7-2; 7 nucleotides agree with TRBD1. Trimming removed 0 bases from V and 3 bases from J; junction bases left unmatched: 8. Germline assignment: CDR1 SGHTA and CDR2 FQGNSA. The CDR3 is 16 amino acids. The CDR3 bases are TGTGCCAGCAGCTTAGCTTCCCGGGCAGGGGGCTACGAGCAGTACTTC. As protein: CASSLASRAGGYEQYF. Full variable domain (remainder filled in from reference TRBV7-2 and TRBJ2-7): GAGVSQSPSNKVTEKGKDVELRCDPISGHTALYWYRQSLGQGLEFLIYFQGNSAPDKSGLPSDRFSAERTGGSVSTLTIQRTQQEDSAVYLCASSLASRAGGYEQYFGPGTRLTVT.

The chain employs TRBV25-1 and TRBJ1-1; no clear D gene. V was cut by 1 base and J by 1 base, with 7 bases left in between. Looked up from germline, CDR1 is MGHDK and CDR2 is SYGVNS. The CDR3 is made up of 14 amino acids. The CDR3 spells CASSESGKNTEAFF. For the CDR3, the DNA is TGTGCCAGCAGTGAATCGGGTAAGAACACTGAAGCTTTCTTT. The full variable domain, its missing parts supplied by reference TRBV25-1 and TRBJ1-1, is EADIYQTPRYLVIGTGKKITLECSQTMGHDKMYWYQQDPGMELHLIHYSYGVNSTEKGDLSSESTVSRIRTEHFPLTLESARPSHTSQYLCASSESGKNTEAFFGQGTRLTVV.

The chain's CDR3 is CASSSHRGSSNQPQHF. The CDR3 nucleotides are TGTGCCAGCAGCTCCCACAGGGGTTCTAGCAATCAGCCCCAGCATTTT. V is TRBV7-8 and J is TRBJ1-5; 7 positions match TRBD1. This CDR3 contains 16 residues. Germline loops: CDR1 SGHVS, CDR2 FQNEAQ. J gave up 0 bases and V 4 bases, and 6 bases lay outside the gene matches.

V gene TRBV28 combines with J gene TRBJ2-7; 10 nucleotides align to TRBD1. Germline V CDR1 and CDR2: MDHEN, SYDVKM. CDR3 length: 16 residues. V lost 6 bases to trimming and J lost 3 bases; unmatched junction nucleotides: 11. Here the CDR3 reads CASRLIGTGVSYEQYF. The CDR3 DNA follows: TGTGCCAGCAGACTGATCGGGACAGGGGTCAGCTACGAGCAGTACTTC.

This clone was seen a few times. The CDR3 sequence: CAWSGGVANEQYF. CDR3 coding DNA: TGTGCCTGGAGTGGGGGGGTGGCGAACGAGCAGTACTTC. V gene TRBV30 combines with J gene TRBJ2-7, with D maybe TRBD2 (6 bases). The V end lost 1 base, the J end lost 5 bases, and 12 bases lay between the germline ends. From germline, CDR1 is GTSNPN and CDR2 SVGIG (reference sequence). This CDR3 is built from 13 residues.

The chain recombines TRBV29-1 with TRBJ1-1; no definite D call. This CDR3 region has 13 residues. V was trimmed by 7 bases and J by 0 bases, leaving 12 bases between them. Germline-derived CDR1 and CDR2 are SQVTM and ANQGSEA. CDR3 in DNA: TGCAGCGCCGCACCGCAGGTGAACACTGAAGCTTTCTTT. This codes for CSAAPQVNTEAFF.

V is TRBV23-1 and J is TRBJ2-2, with unresolved D. TRBV23-1 is filed as an ORF, its function uncertain. The CDR3 length is 16 residues. V was trimmed by 5 bases and J by 2 bases, leaving 15 bases between them. The DNA for the CDR3 is TGCGCCAGCAGTTATCCGGAACAGACAAACACCGGGGAGCTGTTTTTT. Translated, it gives CASSYPEQTNTGELFF.

This clone was seen only a few times. This chain links TRBV10-3 with TRBJ2-3; the match to TRBD1 covers 7 bases. V was pared by 9 bases and J by 1 base, with 7 bases of the junction left unmatched. The germline CDR1 and CDR2 sequences are ENHRY and SYGVKD. The length of the CDR3 is 14 residues. In DNA, the CDR3 is TGTGCCATTGAAAAGGGGACAGGCACAGATACGCAGTATTTT. Amino acid sequence: CAIEKGTGTDTQYF.

This chain connects TRBV5-6 to TRBJ2-1; D gene uncertain. This CDR3 contains 13 residues. V gave up 0 bases and J gave up 6 bases, with 7 bases separating them. Looked up from germline, CDR1 is SGHDT and CDR2 is YYEEEE. Here the CDR3 DNA reads TGTGCCAGCAGCTTGGTGGGTTCCAATGAGCAGTTCTTC. This codes for CASSLVGSNEQFF.

The table lists this clone with a few counts. This sequence joins TRBV27 and TRBJ1-3; tentative D call: TRBD1 (6 bases). Between the trimmed V and J ends, which lost 0 bases and 4 bases, there was a span of 10 bases. The CDR3 is 15 residues long. The germline CDR1 and CDR2 sequences are MNHEY and SMNVEV (reference sequence). CDR3 protein: CASSLSGGAGNTIYF. The CDR3 coding sequence is TGTGCCAGCAGTTTATCCGGGGGCGCCGGAAACACCATATATTTT.

This chain links TRBV7-9 with TRBJ1-2; unclear D gene. The CDR3 has 13 amino acids. Trimming took 1 base from V and 3 from J, leaving 6 bases between them. Germline V gene lookup returns CDR1 SEHNR and CDR2 FQNEAQ (reference sequence). CDR3 nucleotide sequence: TGTGCCAGCAGCTTAGACATCTACTATGGCTACACCTTC. Protein sequence: CASSLDIYYGYTF.

The DNA of the CDR3 is TGTGCCAGCATCGGACAGACTCCCTACGAGCAGTACTTC. Translation: CASIGQTPYEQYF. V is TRBV28 and J is TRBJ2-7; TRBD1 might be the D (6 bases). Germline V gene lookup returns CDR1 MDHEN and CDR2 SYDVKM. The CDR3 consists of 13 residues. V was clipped by 7 bases and J by 2 bases, with 12 bases between them.

V usage is TRBV2 and J usage is TRBJ1-4; no clear D. V was cut by 2 bases and J by 8 bases, with 15 bases left in between. This CDR3 is built from 15 residues. Germline values: CDR1 SNHLY, CDR2 FYNNEI. The CDR3 loop reads CASSELTEFWEKLFF. In DNA, the CDR3 is TGTGCCAGCAGTGAATTAACCGAGTTTTGGGAAAAACTGTTTTTT.